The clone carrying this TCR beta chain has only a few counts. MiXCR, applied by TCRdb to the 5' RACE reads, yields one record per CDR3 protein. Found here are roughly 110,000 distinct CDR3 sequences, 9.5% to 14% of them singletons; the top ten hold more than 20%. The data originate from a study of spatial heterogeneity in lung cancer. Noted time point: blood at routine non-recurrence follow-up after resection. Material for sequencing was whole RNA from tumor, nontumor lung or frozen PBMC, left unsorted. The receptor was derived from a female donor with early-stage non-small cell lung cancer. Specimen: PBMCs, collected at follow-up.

The chain's CDR3 is CASSPGEGVWPQHF. In DNA, the CDR3 is TGTGCCAGCAGCCCTGGGGAGGGTGTTTGGCCCCAGCATTTT. The chain couples TRBV5-8 to TRBJ1-5; D not certain. Trimming removed 4 bases at V and 9 bases at J, with 17 bases between. This CDR3 is built from 14 residues. Germline V gene lookup returns CDR1 SGHTS and CDR2 YDEGEE.